The 29 T cell receptor beta chains below all came from one sample that was sequenced in a study of cytomegalovirus exposure and HLA in healthy donors. Using immunoSEQ multiplex PCR, the repertoire was profiled, and TCRdb retains in-frame clones only, with some absent. The sample comprises 80,000 to 100,000 clones, approximately 90% of which are singletons, and around 2.1% rests with the top ten. Sequencing used PBMCs. These receptor sequences come from a man aged 25 to 40 in good health and CMV-seronegative.

The genes are TRBV7-2 and TRBJ2-5; the D is unclear. The V and J ends lost 1 base and 3 bases respectively, with 9 bases between them. The CDR3 length is 14 residues. Germline CDR1 is SGHTA and CDR2 is FQGNSA. The CDR3 spells CASSLVEVEETQYF. The CDR3 coding sequence is TGTGCCAGCAGCTTAGTCGAGGTTGAAGAGACCCAGTACTTC.

The genes are TRBV7-6 and TRBJ2-1; D is unclear. The CDR3 sequence is 15 residues long. Germline V gene sequence: CDR1 SGHVS, CDR2 FNYEAQ. Trimming removed 4 bases from V and 6 bases from J, with 16 bases in between. CDR3 DNA sequence: TGTGCCAGCAGCTCAGGCGCCAACATCGGCAATGAGCAGTTCTTC. The encoded protein is CASSSGANIGNEQFF.

The chain joins TRBV28 to TRBJ1-2; the D gene is possibly TRBD1 (5 bases). Trimming removed 2 bases at V and 4 bases at J, with 11 bases between. This CDR3 region has 14 residues. Germline V lookup: CDR1 MDHEN, CDR2 SYDVKM. Here the CDR3 reads CASSLRDSPYGYTF. The CDR3 nucleotides read TGTGCCAGCAGTTTACGAGACAGCCCCTATGGCTACACCTTC.

DNA for the CDR3: TGTGCCAGCAGCTTAGGCAGGGCAGCAGATACGCAGTATTTT. This encodes CASSLGRAADTQYF. The chain links TRBV11-3 to TRBJ2-3, with D possibly TRBD1 on 5 matching bases. CDR1 is SGHNT and CDR2 is YENEEA in the germline V gene. Trimming took off 1 base at V and 4 bases at J, with 9 bases between the two ends. This CDR3 spans 14 amino acids.

This clone was seen only once. This chain uses TRBV11-2 with TRBJ2-7, with 9 bases matching TRBD2. After removal of 1 base from V and 0 bases from J, the junction contained 4 bases not matched to a gene. This CDR3 comprises 16 residues. Looked up from germline, CDR1 is SGHAT and CDR2 is FQNNGV. CDR3 in DNA: TGTGCCAGCAGCTTAGGTAATAGCGGGAGCTCCTACGAGCAGTACTTC. It specifies CASSLGNSGSSYEQYF. Complete variable domain (other parts from reference TRBV11-2 and TRBJ2-7): EAGVAQSPRYKIIEKRQSVAFWCNPISGHATLYWYQQILGQGPKLLIQFQNNGVVDDSQLPKDRFSAERLKGVDSTLKIQPAKLEDSAVYLCASSLGNSGSSYEQYFGPGTRLTVT.

There are a few counts of this clone. CDR3 sequence (DNA): TGTGCCAGCAGCGGCCGACAGGGACCGAACTATGGCTACACCTTC. Its translation: CASSGRQGPNYGYTF. The chain recombines TRBV13 with TRBJ1-2; 7 nucleotides match TRBD1. The germline CDR1 and CDR2 sequences are PRHDT and FYEKMQ (reference sequence). The length of the CDR3 is 15 residues. Trimming at V came to 5 bases and at J to 2 bases, leaving 8 bases not matched to a gene.

This sequence joins TRBV15 and TRBJ1-4; D not resolved. Germline CDR1 reads LNHNV; CDR2 reads YYDKDF (reference sequence). Trimming shortened V by 4 bases and J by 7 bases, and 13 bases separated the two germline ends. This CDR3 contains 14 residues. DNA for the CDR3: TGTGCCACCAGCAAAGTCCGGGAGGGTGAAAAACTGTTTTTT. As protein: CATSKVREGEKLFF.

The J gene is TRBJ2-5, the V gene TRBV5-5; D call uncertain. Germline V lookup: CDR1 SGHKS, CDR2 YYEKEE (reference sequence). V lost 0 bases to trimming and J lost 6 bases, with 3 bases between them. The CDR3 consists of 11 residues. Here the CDR3 DNA reads TGTGCCAGCAGCTTGGCAAAGACCCAGTACTTC. Protein sequence: CASSLAKTQYF.

The J gene is TRBJ1-3, the V gene TRBV6-5; the D is unclear. V shed 2 bases and J shed 1 base, with 9 bases lying between them. Looked up from germline, CDR1 is MNHEY and CDR2 is SVGAGI. This CDR3 comprises 15 residues. The CDR3 sequence: CASSYDGKSGNTIYF. The CDR3 DNA is TGTGCCAGCAGTTACGATGGCAAGTCTGGAAACACCATATATTTT.

This rearrangement joins TRBV5-1 to TRBJ2-7; TRBD1 agrees at 7 bases. CDR1 and CDR2 (germline): SGHRS, YFSETQ. V dropped 4 bases and J dropped 5; count of bases not matched to a gene: 9. The CDR3 covers 14 residues. In DNA, the CDR3 is TGCGCCAGCAGCGCCCTAGGACAGGCCCACGAGCAGTACTTC. Encoded protein: CASSALGQAHEQYF.

The genes are TRBV4-1 and TRBJ1-1; no clear D. The germline V gene encodes CDR1 MGHRA and CDR2 YSYEKL. Between the trimmed V and J ends, which lost 3 bases and 9 bases, there was a span of 14 bases. This CDR3 is built from 13 residues. This CDR3 reads CASSQVGGIKAFF. The CDR3 DNA sequence: TGCGCCAGCAGCCAGGTGGGAGGGATTAAAGCTTTCTTT.

This chain connects TRBV7-9 to TRBJ2-7; a possible D gene is TRBD1 (5 bases). In germline, CDR1 is SEHNR, CDR2 FQNEAQ (reference sequence). CDR3 length: 13 residues. With 4 bases removed from V and 5 bases from J, the gap between germline ends came to 12 bases. DNA for the CDR3: TGTGCCAGCAGCTCGAGACAGTTCCACGAGCAGTACTTC. Translation gives CASSSRQFHEQYF.

This clone showed up just once. The rearrangement joins TRBV27 to TRBJ2-7; D may be TRBD1 (5 bases). The CDR3 extends over 15 amino acids. CDR1 MNHEY and CDR2 SMNVEV come from the germline V gene (reference sequence). The V end was cut by 5 bases, the J end by 6 bases, with 20 bases between. CDR3 sequence reads: CASSLVGHQGLEQYF. For the CDR3, the DNA is TGTGCCAGCAGTCTTGTAGGACACCAGGGCCTCGAGCAGTACTTC.

This clone is a singleton in its sample. The chain recombines TRBV11-1 with TRBJ2-1; 9 nucleotides align to TRBD1. V gave up 5 bases and J gave up 0 bases; unmatched junction bases: 5. There are 16 residues in the CDR3. From germline, CDR1 is SGHAT and CDR2 FQDESV (reference sequence). CDR3 DNA: TGTGCCAGCAGCCTAGGGACAGGGAGCTCCTACAATGAGCAGTTCTTC. Its translation: CASSLGTGSSYNEQFF.

The rearrangement uses TRBV5-6 and TRBJ2-6; a weak D match, TRBD2 (6 bases). Deletions cut 2 bases from V and 0 bases from J, with 9 bases between. Looked up from germline, CDR1 is SGHDT and CDR2 is YYEEEE. CDR3 size: 16 residues. The CDR3: CASSFGGFSGANVLTF. The DNA of the CDR3 is TGTGCCAGCAGCTTTGGGGGGTTCTCTGGGGCCAACGTCCTGACTTTC.

V and J are TRBV2 and TRBJ2-1, with 7 bases lining up with TRBD2. The length of the CDR3 is 15 residues. The trim removed 10 bases at V and 4 bases at J, leaving 13 bases unmatched. Germline-derived CDR1 and CDR2 are SNHLY and FYNNEI. CDR3 in amino acids: CATRNQRDSYNEQFF. The CDR3 bases are TGTGCCACAAGAAATCAGCGGGACTCTTACAATGAGCAGTTCTTC.

This clone was seen a single time. The rearrangement joins TRBV27 to TRBJ2-7; TRBD1 matches at 9 bases. CDR1 is MNHEY and CDR2 is SMNVEV in the germline V gene (reference sequence). V lost 6 bases to trimming and J lost 0 bases; unmatched junction nucleotides: 15. The CDR3 length is 18 residues. CDR3 amino acids: CASSPWGTGRIPSYEQYF. For the CDR3, the DNA is TGTGCCAGCAGCCCCTGGGGGACAGGGCGGATCCCCTCCTACGAGCAGTACTTC.

This clone occurred once. This chain uses TRBV28 with TRBJ1-2, with 7 bases fitting TRBD1. J gave up 5 bases and V 1 base, and 10 bases lay outside the gene matches. Germline V CDR1 and CDR2: MDHEN, SYDVKM. This CDR3 has 16 residues. CDR3 loop: CASSLSSATGIYGYTF. The CDR3 nucleotides read TGTGCCAGCAGTTTATCAAGCGCGACAGGGATTTATGGCTACACCTTC.

In its sample, this clone was seen once. This rearrangement joins TRBV19 to TRBJ2-2; D might be TRBD2 (5 bases). V lost 7 bases to trimming and J lost 8 bases, with 14 bases between them. The CDR3 has 13 amino acids. Germline assignment: CDR1 LNHDA and CDR2 SQIVND (reference sequence). The CDR3 coding sequence is TGTGCCAGTAAGGGAAGCGGCGGGGGGGAGCTGTTTTTT. As protein: CASKGSGGGELFF.

The V call is TRBV27, the J call TRBJ2-1; 9 bases map to TRBD2. After removal of 2 bases from V and 5 bases from J, the junction contained 4 bases not matched to a gene. Germline V gene sequence: CDR1 MNHEY, CDR2 SMNVEV (reference sequence). This CDR3 region has 15 residues. The CDR3 loop reads CASSLASGGNNEQFF. The DNA of the CDR3 is TGTGCCAGCAGTTTAGCAAGCGGGGGGAACAATGAGCAGTTCTTC.

The chain has TRBV5-1 and TRBJ1-2; TRBD1 is a possible D gene (6 bases). Trimming shortened V by 7 bases and J by 6 bases, and 16 bases separated the two germline ends. CDR1 and CDR2 from the germline V gene are SGHRS and YFSETQ. The CDR3 runs to 13 residues. This CDR3 is CASEGGGEDGYTF. In DNA, the CDR3 is TGCGCCAGCGAGGGTGGGGGCGAAGATGGCTACACCTTC.

This clone was recorded once. The rearrangement links TRBV28 to TRBJ2-7; D might be TRBD2 (5 bases). This CDR3 region has 14 residues. Trimming took 1 base from V and 7 from J, leaving 14 bases between them. CDR1 and CDR2 from the germline V gene are MDHEN and SYDVKM. CDR3: CASSLLAPSGEQYF. The DNA of the CDR3 is TGTGCCAGCAGTTTATTGGCCCCATCGGGGGAGCAGTACTTC.

The rearrangement links TRBV19 to TRBJ2-7; 9 bases agree with TRBD2. The V segment lost 6 bases and the J segment 4 bases; nucleotides outside the gene matches: 4. The CDR3 is 13 amino acids. The germline V gene encodes CDR1 LNHDA and CDR2 SQIVND (reference sequence). The CDR3 DNA reads TGTGCCAGTAGACAGACTAGCGGATACGAGCAGTACTTC. Protein sequence: CASRQTSGYEQYF.

J is TRBJ2-1 and V is TRBV10-3; 10 bases fit TRBD2. V was pared by 0 bases and J by 4 bases, with 3 bases of the junction left unmatched. The CDR3 extends over 16 amino acids. Looked up from germline, CDR1 is ENHRY and CDR2 is SYGVKD. CDR3 region: CAISESVAGGYNEQFF. Here the CDR3 DNA reads TGTGCCATCAGTGAGTCGGTAGCGGGAGGATACAATGAGCAGTTCTTC.

This clone was found a few times. The CDR3 here is CASSQEQGRAGELFF. DNA for the CDR3: TGCGCCAGCAGCCAAGAACAGGGTAGGGCCGGGGAGCTGTTTTTT. The rearrangement joins TRBV4-1 to TRBJ2-2; maybe TRBD1 (6 bases). V lost 0 bases and J lost 6, with 11 bases in between. This CDR3 spans 15 amino acids. The V gene's germline CDR1 is MGHRA and CDR2 YSYEKL.

This chain joins TRBV4-1 and TRBJ1-1, with D uncertain. This CDR3 has 14 amino acids. The germline V gene has CDR1 MGHRA and CDR2 YSYEKL. V was shortened by 6 bases and J by 3 bases, with 14 bases between the two germline ends. The CDR3 here is CASSPSAEDTEAFF. In DNA, the CDR3 is TGCGCCAGCAGTCCGTCTGCCGAGGACACTGAAGCTTTCTTT.

This rearrangement joins TRBV5-1 to TRBJ2-3; 7 bases are shared with TRBD2. The CDR3 consists of 16 residues. Germline V lookup: CDR1 SGHRS, CDR2 YFSETQ. V lost 5 bases, J lost 4 bases, and 13 bases stayed unmatched. CDR3 DNA: TGCGCCAGCAGGGTAATCGGCGGCGGGAGTGCAGATACGCAGTATTTT. This translates into CASRVIGGGSADTQYF. Full variable domain (outside the CDR3, taken from reference TRBV5-1 and TRBJ2-3): KAGVTQTPRYLIKTRGQQVTLSCSPISGHRSVSWYQQTPGQGLQFLFEYFSETQRNKGNFPGRFSGRQFSNSRSEMNVSTLELGDSALYLCASRVIGGGSADTQYFGPGTRLTVL.

The V gene is TRBV7-6, the J gene TRBJ1-1; no clear D. Per germline, CDR1 SGHVS and CDR2 FNYEAQ. The CDR3 is 14 amino acids. Deletions cut 4 bases from V and 2 bases from J, with 11 bases between. The CDR3 sequence: CASSYGLRNTEAFF. Written as DNA, the CDR3 is TGTGCCAGCAGCTACGGACTGCGAAACACTGAAGCTTTCTTT.

The chain employs TRBV6-5 and TRBJ2-2, with D perhaps TRBD1 (5 bases). CDR3 length: 15 amino acids. The V gene lost 6 bases and the J gene lost 2 bases, with 13 bases spanning the gap. Germline assignment: CDR1 MNHEY and CDR2 SVGAGI. Here the CDR3 reads CASSNLGPNTGELFF. CDR3 nucleotide sequence: TGTGCCAGCAGCAACTTGGGGCCTAACACCGGGGAGCTGTTTTTT.